A single sample is the source of the 27 T cell receptor beta chains below, sequenced in a study of T cell changes during pregnancy in multiple sclerosis. Profiled with immunoSEQ multiplex PCR; TCRdb holds only in-frame clones, not every one. The sample includes 79,000 or so clones, around 90% of them seen just once. Sequenced here: peripheral blood, sampled in the first trimester of pregnancy. These TCRs come from a female donor in good health, enrolled as a control in a pregnancy study.

V usage is TRBV10-3 and J usage is TRBJ2-1, with TRBD1 matching over 9 bases. The trim removed 2 bases at V and 6 bases at J, leaving 2 bases unmatched. CDR1 and CDR2 (germline): ENHRY, SYGVKD. The CDR3 spans 14 residues. The CDR3 coding sequence is TGTGCCATCAGTGAGCGGGACAGGGTCAATGAGCAGTTCTTC. This sequence encodes CAISERDRVNEQFF.

Written as DNA, the CDR3 is TGTGCCAGCAGCTTGGAAGAGTCGCGGGGGGATATCTACAATGAGCAGTTCTTC. This sequence encodes CASSLEESRGDIYNEQFF. The chain has TRBV5-8 and TRBJ2-1; 8 positions agree with TRBD2. V dropped 0 bases and J dropped 3; count of bases not matched to a gene: 11. The germline gives CDR1 SGHTS, CDR2 YDEGEE. This CDR3 has 18 amino acids.

CDR3 protein: CASSFLRGRDEQFF. The CDR3 coding sequence is TGTGCCAGCAGTTTCCTCAGGGGGCGGGATGAGCAGTTCTTC. The V call is TRBV27, the J call TRBJ2-1, with 8 bases fitting TRBD1. V was pared by 3 bases and J by 8 bases, with 6 bases of the junction left unmatched. This CDR3 spans 14 amino acids. Germline-derived CDR1 and CDR2 are MNHEY and SMNVEV (reference sequence).

The chain employs TRBV5-8 and TRBJ2-7; D is perhaps TRBD2 (5 bases). With 0 bases removed from V and 4 bases from J, the gap between germline ends came to 8 bases. The germline gives CDR1 SGHTS, CDR2 YDEGEE. This CDR3 spans 13 amino acids. CDR3 residues: CASSLVGIYEQYF. In nucleotides, the CDR3 is TGTGCCAGCAGCTTGGTCGGGATATACGAGCAGTACTTC.

V gene TRBV7-9 combines with J gene TRBJ2-7; 9 positions match TRBD1. The ends lost 3 bases at V and 0 bases at J; junction bases unmatched: 6. The CDR3 has 16 amino acids. CDR1 SEHNR and CDR2 FQNEAQ come from the germline V gene (reference sequence). The CDR3 spells CASSFFGTGSSYEQYF. The CDR3 DNA reads as TGTGCCAGCAGCTTTTTCGGGACAGGGAGCTCCTACGAGCAGTACTTC. Full variable domain (outside the CDR3, taken from reference TRBV7-9 and TRBJ2-7): DTGVSQNPRHKITKRGQNVTFRCDPISEHNRLYWYRQTLGQGPEFLTYFQNEAQLEKSRLLSDRFSAERPKGSFSTLEIQRTEQGDSAMYLCASSFFGTGSSYEQYFGPGTRLTVT.

The chain couples TRBV5-8 to TRBJ1-1; 7 nucleotides line up with TRBD1. This CDR3 has 14 amino acids. Germline values: CDR1 SGHTS, CDR2 YDEGEE. The ends lost 0 bases at V and 5 bases at J; junction bases unmatched: 4. CDR3 region: CASSLGDRITEAFF. CDR3 nucleotide sequence: TGTGCCAGCAGCTTGGGGGACAGAATTACTGAAGCTTTCTTT.

The chain is built from TRBV7-2 and TRBJ2-5; tentatively, D is TRBD2 (5 bases). Trimming removed 4 bases from V and 4 bases from J, with 13 bases in between. CDR3 length: 14 residues. CDR1 is SGHTA and CDR2 is FQGNSA in the germline V gene. CDR3 region: CASSSTGSRETQYF. The CDR3 nucleotides are TGTGCCAGCAGCTCAACGGGGAGTAGAGAGACCCAGTACTTC.

This clone was counted a single time. The chain couples TRBV5-1 to TRBJ1-1, with D tentatively TRBD1 (6 bases). This CDR3 is built from 14 residues. Germline V CDR1 and CDR2: SGHRS, YFSETQ. Trimming removed 1 base at V and 4 bases at J, with 11 bases between. CDR3 sequence reads: CASSLSGGGTEAFF. CDR3 nucleotides: TGCGCCAGCAGCTTGTCGGGAGGGGGCACTGAAGCTTTCTTT.

The V and J genes are TRBV6-5 and TRBJ2-7; 11 nucleotides match TRBD2. Germline V gene data show CDR1 as MNHEY and CDR2 as SVGAGI. V shed 6 bases, J shed 4 bases, and the junction held 5 bases outside the gene matches. CDR3 size: 14 residues. CDR3 coding DNA: TGTGCCAGCAGCCGGACTAGCGGGCAATACGAGCAGTACTTC. As protein: CASSRTSGQYEQYF.

This chain joins TRBV7-9 and TRBJ2-2, with TRBD1 identical over 8 bases. V lost 5 bases, J lost 4 bases, and 9 bases stayed unmatched. The length of the CDR3 is 16 residues. Germline lookup yields CDR1 SEHNR and CDR2 FQNEAQ (reference sequence). The CDR3 DNA follows: TGTGCCAGCAGCCAGGGGCGGACAGGGCTCACCGGGGAGCTGTTTTTT. It codes for CASSQGRTGLTGELFF.

This chain uses TRBV7-2 with TRBJ1-5, with D unresolved. The CDR3 has 14 residues. Deletions cut 5 bases from V and 3 bases from J, with 11 bases between. The germline V gene has CDR1 SGHTA and CDR2 FQGNSA. Here the CDR3 DNA reads TGTGCCAGCAGCCCGCGGGCCTACAATCAGCCCCAGCATTTT. Its translation is CASSPRAYNQPQHF.

This chain connects TRBV7-2 to TRBJ2-7; tentatively, D is TRBD1 (5 bases). Germline-derived CDR1 and CDR2 are SGHTA and FQGNSA. CDR3 size: 13 residues. Trimming stripped 5 bases from V and 3 bases from J, with 11 bases between. The CDR3 loop reads CASSPDRFYEQYF. In nucleotides, the CDR3 is TGTGCCAGCAGCCCAGACAGATTCTACGAGCAGTACTTC. Based on the CDR3 plus reference TRBV7-2 and TRBJ2-7, the full variable domain is GAGVSQSPSNKVTEKGKDVELRCDPISGHTALYWYRQSLGQGLEFLIYFQGNSAPDKSGLPSDRFSAERTGGSVSTLTIQRTQQEDSAVYLCASSPDRFYEQYFGPGTRLTVT.

The chain links TRBV28 to TRBJ1-1; D remains unclear. Germline V gene sequence: CDR1 MDHEN, CDR2 SYDVKM. The CDR3 consists of 14 residues. Trimming stripped 2 bases from V and 6 bases from J, with 13 bases between. DNA of the CDR3: TGTGCCAGCAGTTTAACCCCTCCGAGCCCTGAAGCTTTCTTT. Protein product: CASSLTPPSPEAFF.

This chain connects TRBV27 to TRBJ2-7, with 8 bases aligning to TRBD2. This CDR3 is built from 13 residues. Germline values: CDR1 MNHEY, CDR2 SMNVEV (reference sequence). Germline trimming cut 6 bases from V and 4 bases from J; bases unmatched to any gene: 5. The CDR3 DNA reads as TGTGCCAGCAGCATAACGGGGGGGTACGAGCAGTACTTC. As protein: CASSITGGYEQYF.

The rearrangement joins TRBV13 to TRBJ1-2; possible D gene TRBD1, 5 bases. The CDR3 is made up of 16 amino acids. CDR1 PRHDT and CDR2 FYEKMQ come from the germline V gene (reference sequence). Trimming took 4 bases from V and 8 from J, leaving 23 bases between them. For the CDR3, the DNA is TGTGCCAGCAGCTCAACGATGAGTGAGGCCGGGGGAGGCTACACCTTC. Encoded protein: CASSSTMSEAGGGYTF.

This chain connects TRBV7-3 to TRBJ2-2, with 9 positions matching TRBD1. J lost 2 bases, V lost 5 bases, and 9 bases had no gene match. CDR1 SGHTA and CDR2 FQGTGA come from the germline V gene. This CDR3 is 17 amino acids long. The CDR3 protein is CASSPRGTGINTGELFF. CDR3 nucleotide sequence: TGTGCCAGCAGCCCGCGGGGGACAGGGATTAACACCGGGGAGCTGTTTTTT.

This chain links TRBV5-1 with TRBJ2-3; 9 bases fit TRBD1. This CDR3 has 16 amino acids. From germline, CDR1 is SGHRS and CDR2 YFSETQ. V dropped 3 bases and J dropped 2; count of bases not matched to a gene: 7. The CDR3 DNA follows: TGCGCCAGCAGCTCTAGGACAGGGGCGTTCACAGATACGCAGTATTTT. This encodes CASSSRTGAFTDTQYF.

A few counts support this clone. A read error may account for a junction end that differs from germline. CDR3 nucleotide sequence: TGCGCCAGCAGCTTGGCCCCACAGAGGGAGATGTTTTTT. Encoded protein: CASSLAPQREMFF. The genes are TRBV5-1 and TRBJ2-2, with a possible D match to TRBD2 (5 bases). Germline assignment: CDR1 SGHRS and CDR2 YFSETQ. The CDR3 extends over 13 amino acids.

The chain couples TRBV9 to TRBJ1-1, with D uncertain. V was pared by 4 bases and J by 2 bases, with 6 bases between. CDR3 length: 12 amino acids. Germline V CDR1 and CDR2: SGDLS, YYNGEE. CDR3 sequence reads: CASSSTNTEAFF. The CDR3 coding sequence is TGTGCCAGCAGCTCGACTAACACTGAAGCTTTCTTT.

V and J are TRBV5-6 and TRBJ1-3, with 9 bases aligning to TRBD1. The CDR3 runs 14 residues. V gave up 3 bases and J gave up 8 bases; unmatched junction bases: 6. CDR1 and CDR2 (germline): SGHDT, YYEEEE. DNA of the CDR3: TGTGCCAGCAGCTCGGGACAGGGTTTGTACACCATATATTTT. Amino acids: CASSSGQGLYTIYF.

The rearrangement uses TRBV9 and TRBJ2-7; a possible D gene is TRBD1 (5 bases). V lost 5 bases to trimming and J lost 5 bases, with 14 bases between them. Germline loops: CDR1 SGDLS, CDR2 YYNGEE. CDR3 length: 13 amino acids. The CDR3 region is CASRDRQTDEQYF. For the CDR3, the DNA is TGTGCCAGCAGGGACCGACAGACCGACGAGCAGTACTTC.

This sequence joins TRBV5-4 and TRBJ1-2; 8 bases line up with TRBD1. CDR1 SGHNT and CDR2 YYREEE come from the germline V gene (reference sequence). The ends lost 2 bases at V and 3 bases at J; junction bases unmatched: 6. The CDR3 sequence is 15 residues long. This CDR3 reads CASSFGQGGDYGYTF. The DNA for the CDR3 is TGTGCCAGCAGCTTCGGACAGGGCGGGGACTATGGCTACACCTTC.

This chain connects TRBV11-1 to TRBJ1-2; no reliable D call. The CDR3 extends over 13 amino acids. CDR1 and CDR2 from the germline V gene are SGHAT and FQDESV (reference sequence). Trimming removed 5 bases at V and 5 bases at J, with 12 bases between. The CDR3 region is CASSDGRLYGYTF. The CDR3 DNA follows: TGTGCCAGCAGCGACGGGAGGCTGTATGGCTACACCTTC.

This rearrangement joins TRBV15 to TRBJ2-7; D is unclear. Trimming stripped 4 bases from V and 4 bases from J, with 11 bases between. Per the germline V gene, CDR1 is LNHNV and CDR2 is YYDKDF (reference sequence). CDR3 length: 13 residues. The CDR3 loop reads CATSKGRGYEQYF. CDR3 in DNA: TGTGCCACCAGCAAAGGTCGCGGATACGAGCAGTACTTC.

The chain joins TRBV19 to TRBJ1-1; no definite D call. Trimming left V 3 bases short and J 0 bases short, with 5 bases between. Germline V gene sequence: CDR1 LNHDA, CDR2 SQIVND (reference sequence). The CDR3 loop spans 13 amino acids. As DNA, the CDR3 is TGTGCCAGTAGTATGCTACTGAACACTGAAGCTTTCTTT. It encodes CASSMLLNTEAFF.

This chain connects TRBV30 to TRBJ2-1, with 11 bases lining up with TRBD1. V lost 2 bases to trimming and J lost 6 bases; unmatched junction nucleotides: 3. The CDR3 is made up of 14 amino acids. Germline V gene lookup returns CDR1 GTSNPN and CDR2 SVGIG (reference sequence). As DNA, the CDR3 is TGTGCCTGGAGTCGGGACAGGGGGGTCAATGAGCAGTTCTTC. It codes for CAWSRDRGVNEQFF.

This chain uses TRBV6-6 with TRBJ1-2; 9 nucleotides agree with TRBD1. After removal of 5 bases from V and 5 bases from J, the junction contained 9 bases not matched to a gene. The V gene's germline CDR1 is MNHNY and CDR2 SVGAGI (reference sequence). The CDR3 runs 15 residues. In DNA form, the CDR3 reads TGTGCCAGCAGTGATACCGGGACAGGGAAGTATGGCTACACCTTC. Residues: CASSDTGTGKYGYTF.